This TCR beta chain was obtained from a study of tumor and adjacent non-tumor tissue in lung cancer. Overall study context: The cohort had roughly 12 adenocarcinoma, a couple of squamous cell and 1 small cell patients. Patients were aged roughly 30 to 76, approximately ten men and 4 to 6 women, stage I to III. Samples averaged about 4.3 million productive TCRbeta reads each.

No cell sorting was done before RNA was extracted from the tissue. Germline CDR1 reads MNHNS; CDR2 reads SASEGT. The CDR3 length is 14 residues. Of note for this clonotype: Antigen unknown. One end of the junction is discordant with germline, which a read error may explain.

TCRbeta libraries were built with three rounds of nested PCR, modified from ARM-PCR. TCRdb re-analysed the multiplex PCR reads in MiXCR, keeping a single row per CDR3 protein. Seen here are about 75,000 distinct CDR3 sequences, 77% observed once, and the top ten hold 12%. Study-level results: Normal lung showed higher cumulative top 100 clone frequency than tumor.

The clonotype originates from a woman aged 45-65 years with non-small cell lung cancer. The sequenced sample was lung tumor tissue. V usage is TRBV6-1 and J usage is TRBJ1-1, with 10 bases lining up with TRBD1. CDR3 amino acids: CAIPGRDRGTEVFF. The CDR3 coding sequence is TGTGCCATCCCGGGGCGGGACAGGGGCACTGAAGTTTTCTTT.